The 5 T cell receptor beta chains presented below share a single source sample, sequenced in a study of spatial heterogeneity in lung cancer. TCRdb reanalysed the 5' RACE reads using MiXCR and keeps one entry per CDR3 protein. The sample contains roughly 10,000 distinct CDR3 sequences, approximately 6.8% of which appear only once. Sample time point: sample taken at primary tumor resection. No cell sorting; template was whole RNA from tumor, lung tissue or PBMC. Source: PBMCs, taken at surgery. The receptor set was obtained from a male donor with early-stage non-small cell lung cancer.

About this clonotype itself: The library was designed around alpha chains, so this beta chain is a stray read whose abundance carries little weight. The chain joins TRBV2 to TRBJ2-7; TRBD2 might be the D (5 bases). The germline V gene has CDR1 SNHLY and CDR2 FYNNEI. The CDR3 is 14 amino acids. V was cut by 3 bases and J by 5 bases, with 14 bases left in between. The CDR3 nucleotides are TGTGCCAGCAGTGACTTAGTAGCGACCGACGAGCAGTACTTC. It is translated as CASSDLVATDEQYF.

To note about this clonotype: Within a library made for alpha chains, this beta chain is off target, and its count is uninformative. The chain links TRBV20-1 to TRBJ2-1, with 10 nucleotides matching TRBD2. The V gene end was trimmed by 3 bases and the J gene end by 16 bases; junction bases not matched to a gene: 12. The CDR3 sequence is 13 residues long. Per the germline V gene, CDR1 is DFQATT and CDR2 is SNEGSKA (reference sequence). CDR3 DNA: TGCAGTGCTAGTGATAGCGGGGGGCGTTCGGAATTCTTC. Protein: CSASDSGGRSEFF.

Ten or more counts support this clonotype. Being off target in a library aimed at alpha chains, this beta chain has a size of little meaning. This chain links TRBV7-2 with TRBJ2-7; D is unclear. The germline V gene encodes CDR1 SGHTA and CDR2 FQGNSA. The CDR3 runs 14 residues. V lost 4 bases to trimming and J lost 4 bases, with 14 bases between them. CDR3 amino acids: CASSSPRARYEQYF. As DNA, the CDR3 is TGTGCCAGCAGCTCCCCCCGGGCACGGTACGAGCAGTACTTC.

This clonotype has at least ten counts. This beta chain lies outside the target of a library built for alpha chains; its clone size means little. V usage is TRBV7-9 and J usage is TRBJ1-2; unclear D gene. The V gene's germline CDR1 is SEHNR and CDR2 FQNEAQ (reference sequence). V was trimmed by 0 bases and J by 0 bases, leaving 5 bases between them. CDR3 length: 14 amino acids. CDR3 region: CASSLASTNYGYTF. The CDR3 nucleotides are TGTGCCAGCAGCTTAGCGTCTACTAACTATGGCTACACCTTC. The full variable domain, completed using reference TRBV7-9 and TRBJ1-2, is DTGVSQNPRHKITKRGQNVTFRCDPISEHNRLYWYRQTLGQGPEFLTYFQNEAQLEKSRLLSDRFSAERPKGSFSTLEIQRTEQGDSAMYLCASSLASTNYGYTFGSGTRLTVV.

This clonotype was seen ten or more times. This beta chain is off target for a library built for alpha chains, so its abundance means little. The gene calls are TRBV20-1 and TRBJ2-7; possible D gene TRBD2, 5 bases. Trimming stripped 3 bases from V and 3 bases from J, with 18 bases between. The CDR3 length is 15 residues. Germline V gene sequence: CDR1 DFQATT, CDR2 SNEGSKA (reference sequence). CDR3 sequence (DNA): TGCAGTGCTAGCGCGTCCATAGCGTTAGACTACGAGCAGTACTTC. This encodes CSASASIALDYEQYF.